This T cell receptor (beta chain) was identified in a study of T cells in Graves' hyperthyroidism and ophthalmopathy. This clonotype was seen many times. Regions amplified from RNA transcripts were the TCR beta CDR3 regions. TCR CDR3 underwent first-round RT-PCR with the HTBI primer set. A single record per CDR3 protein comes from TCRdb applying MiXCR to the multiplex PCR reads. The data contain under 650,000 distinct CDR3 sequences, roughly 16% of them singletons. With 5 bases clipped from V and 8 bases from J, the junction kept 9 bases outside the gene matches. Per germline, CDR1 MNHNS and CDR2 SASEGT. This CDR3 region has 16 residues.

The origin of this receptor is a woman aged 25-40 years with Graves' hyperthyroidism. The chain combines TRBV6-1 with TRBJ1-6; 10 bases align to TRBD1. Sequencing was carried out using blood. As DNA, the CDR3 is TGTGCCAGCAGTCTCCGGACAGGGGGACGGGATTCACCCCTCCACTTT. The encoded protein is CASSLRTGGRDSPLHF.